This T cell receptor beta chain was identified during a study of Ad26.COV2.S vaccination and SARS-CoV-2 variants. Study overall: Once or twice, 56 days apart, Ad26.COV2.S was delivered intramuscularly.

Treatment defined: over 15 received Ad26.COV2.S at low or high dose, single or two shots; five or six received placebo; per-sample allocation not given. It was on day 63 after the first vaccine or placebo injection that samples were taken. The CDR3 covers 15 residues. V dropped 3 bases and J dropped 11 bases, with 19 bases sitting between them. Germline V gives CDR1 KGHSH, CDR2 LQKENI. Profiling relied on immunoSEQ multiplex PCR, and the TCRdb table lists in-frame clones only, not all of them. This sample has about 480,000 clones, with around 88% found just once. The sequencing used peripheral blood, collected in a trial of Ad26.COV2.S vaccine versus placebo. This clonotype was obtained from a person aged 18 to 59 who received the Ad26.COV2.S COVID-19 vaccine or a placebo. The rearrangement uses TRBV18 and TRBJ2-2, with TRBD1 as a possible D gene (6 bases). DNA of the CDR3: TGTGCCAGCTCACCCCAACCGACAGGCTTGGGTGAGCTGTTTTTT. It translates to CASSPQPTGLGELFF.